This T cell receptor beta chain was identified during a study of cytomegalovirus exposure and HLA in healthy donors. General study points: Common viral pathogens seemed to be connected with several of the most significant clusters, according to a later analysis. Earlier analysis yielded a pattern in which most TCR beta V segments were productive about 87% or about 30% of the time.

PCR used 60 Vbeta primers and 13 Jbeta primers. Some clones are missing from TCRdb's copy, which holds only in-frame ones; the method was immunoSEQ multiplex PCR. Seen here are around 100,000 clones, 79% observed once, and the top ten hold approximately 3.7%. V lost 1 base, J lost 3 bases, and 7 bases lay in between. Per the germline V gene, CDR1 is GTSNPN and CDR2 is SVGIG (reference sequence). There are 13 residues in the CDR3. About this clone: Its specificity is not known.

Everyone who donated was a healthy bone marrow donor. The TCR originated in a man aged 50 to 59 in good health and CMV-seropositive. Sequenced input: PBMCs. The chain carries TRBV30 and TRBJ1-3; D is uncertain. CDR3 DNA: TGTGCCTGGAGTGGAGGGAGTGGAAACACCATATATTTT. Its protein product is CAWSGGSGNTIYF.